The sequence of this T cell receptor (beta chain) was determined in a study of chemoradiotherapy in HPV16-positive cancers. Germline V gene lookup returns CDR1 LNHDA and CDR2 SQIVND (reference sequence). After removal of 5 bases from V and 1 base from J, the junction contained 8 bases not matched to a gene. The CDR3 runs 16 residues. Generated by immunoSEQ multiplex PCR, the TCRdb table keeps only in-frame clones and is missing some. This table has about 2,300 clones, 70% to 85% appearing once. Sequences were derived from tumor tissue, sampled from a patient who underwent chemoradiotherapy. This clonotype originated in a human donor with HPV-associated anogenital cancer. The chain couples TRBV19 to TRBJ1-5, with TRBD1 matching 7 bases. The chain's CDR3 is CASSPRQGNSNQPQHF. CDR3 sequence (DNA): TGTGCCAGTAGTCCCCGACAGGGAAACAGCAATCAGCCCCAGCATTTT.